What follows are 25 T cell receptor beta chains derived from one specimen sequenced in a study of T cells in Graves' hyperthyroidism and ophthalmopathy. Authors of the study amplified TCR beta CDR3 regions from RNA transcripts. A set of HTBI primers served as the primers for a first-round RT-PCR of the TCR CDR3. TCRdb fed the multiplex PCR reads into MiXCR, producing one record per CDR3 protein. The sample records some 760,000 distinct CDR3 sequences, approximately 14% being singletons. The sequenced sample was blood. Source of these receptors: a woman under 30 with Graves' hyperthyroidism.

This clonotype was observed many times. The chain has TRBV20-1 and TRBJ1-1; D is ambiguous. The CDR3 has 13 residues. V dropped 6 bases and J dropped 6 bases, with 17 bases sitting between them. Germline loops: CDR1 DFQATT, CDR2 SNEGSKA (reference sequence). The CDR3 nucleotides read TGCAGTGCCGAAACCAGGCAATTTTCTGAAGCTTTCTTT. Translating it yields CSAETRQFSEAFF.

The sample holds a few counts of this clonotype. J is TRBJ2-2 and V is TRBV7-6; 9 bases are a match to TRBD2. This CDR3 spans 20 amino acids. CDR1 and CDR2 from the germline V gene are SGHVS and FNYEAQ. The V segment lost 8 bases and the J segment 1 base; nucleotides outside the gene matches: 20. The CDR3 bases are TGTGCCAGCCTACCCCTCTTGACTAGCGGAGCGGCTTTGAACACCGGGGAGCTGTTTTTT. Translating gives CASLPLLTSGAALNTGELFF.

This clonotype turned up a few times. V and J are TRBV20-1 and TRBJ2-2, with D unclear. This CDR3 has 13 amino acids. The germline V gene has CDR1 DFQATT and CDR2 SNEGSKA (reference sequence). In nucleotides, the CDR3 is TGCGCCTCGCGATGGCCGAACACCGGGGAGCTGTTTTTT. Translating gives CASRWPNTGELFF.

This clonotype appeared many times. The gene calls are TRBV20-1 and TRBJ1-5; D is unresolved. The V end lost 4 bases, the J end lost 3 bases, and 10 bases lay between the germline ends. CDR1 DFQATT and CDR2 SNEGSKA come from the germline V gene (reference sequence). The CDR3 extends over 13 amino acids. The CDR3: CSAKATVNQPQHF. For the CDR3, the DNA is TGCAGTGCTAAAGCGACCGTCAATCAGCCCCAGCATTTT.

This clonotype came up a few times. The chain carries TRBV24-1 and TRBJ1-5; maybe TRBD1 (5 bases). In germline, CDR1 is KGHDR, CDR2 SFDVKD. This CDR3 region has 14 residues. Deletions cut 4 bases from V and 1 base from J, with 7 bases between. The CDR3 DNA follows: TGTGCCACCAGTGAAGCAGGGAGCAATCAGCCCCAGCATTTT. The encoded protein is CATSEAGSNQPQHF.

This clonotype was picked up a small number of times. The chain has TRBV7-9 and TRBJ2-6, with a possible D match to TRBD1 (6 bases). CDR3 size: 15 residues. Germline CDR1 and CDR2: SEHNR and FQNEAQ (reference sequence). Trimming shortened V by 4 bases and J by 1 base, and 8 bases separated the two germline ends. The CDR3 loop reads CASSSGQSGANVLTF. The CDR3 coding sequence is TGTGCCAGCAGCTCTGGACAGTCTGGGGCCAACGTCCTGACTTTC.

This clonotype was detected only a few times. This chain connects TRBV29-1 to TRBJ2-3, with 13 bases fitting TRBD2. Per the germline V gene, CDR1 is SQVTM and CDR2 is ANQGSEA. This CDR3 comprises 15 residues. The ends lost 6 bases at V and 10 bases at J; junction bases unmatched: 13. CDR3 in amino acids: CSVAPLAGGPAAQYF. The CDR3 DNA is TGCAGCGTGGCTCCACTAGCGGGAGGGCCCGCAGCGCAGTATTTT.

This clonotype has just a few counts. The genes are TRBV4-1 and TRBJ2-6, with D hard to call. CDR3 length: 16 amino acids. The ends were cut back, 2 bases at V and 3 bases at J, with 11 bases in the middle. CDR1 and CDR2 (germline): MGHRA, YSYEKL. CDR3 region: CASSQLGEGGANVLTF. The CDR3 nucleotides are TGCGCCAGCAGCCAACTTGGAGAAGGTGGGGCCAACGTCCTGACTTTC.

This clonotype appeared a few times. The DNA of the CDR3 is TGTGCCTGGAGTGAGCCGGGACAGGTTTACAATGAGCAGTTCTTC. Encoded protein: CAWSEPGQVYNEQFF. The chain is built from TRBV30 and TRBJ2-1; 8 nucleotides align to TRBD1. Germline V lookup: CDR1 GTSNPN, CDR2 SVGIG (reference sequence). V lost 1 base to trimming and J lost 4 bases; unmatched junction nucleotides: 6. There are 15 residues in the CDR3.

In this sample, this clonotype turned up many times. The chain is built from TRBV2 and TRBJ2-5; D uncertain. Trimming stripped 2 bases from V and 5 bases from J, with 9 bases between. CDR3 length: 13 residues. Germline V lookup: CDR1 SNHLY, CDR2 FYNNEI. The CDR3 sequence: CASSERRTETQYF. The CDR3 DNA follows: TGTGCCAGCAGTGAACGCAGGACGGAGACCCAGTACTTC.

The chain is built from TRBV7-2 and TRBJ2-5; tentatively, D is TRBD1 or TRBD2 (6 bases each). The CDR3 is 15 amino acids. Germline CDR1 is SGHTA and CDR2 is FQGNSA. V was cut by 3 bases and J by 5 bases, with 16 bases left in between. The CDR3 DNA is TGTGCCAGCAGCTTGGGGGGCGTAGGTTCGGAGACCCAGTACTTC. Its protein is CASSLGGVGSETQYF.

There are many counts of this clonotype. The chain uses TRBV20-1 and TRBJ2-5; the D is unclear. This CDR3 contains 12 residues. Per the germline V gene, CDR1 is DFQATT and CDR2 is SNEGSKA (reference sequence). The germline V and J ends were trimmed by 6 bases and 4 bases, with 12 bases remaining between them. CDR3 sequence: CSAAERLETQYF. The CDR3 DNA reads as TGCAGTGCAGCTGAGAGACTAGAGACCCAGTACTTC.

This clonotype was counted only a few times. This rearrangement joins TRBV4-2 to TRBJ1-1, with unresolved D. The length of the CDR3 is 14 residues. Germline loops: CDR1 LGHNA, CDR2 YNFKEQ. V was shortened by 0 bases and J by 1 base, with 6 bases between the two germline ends. CDR3 coding DNA: TGTGCCAGCAGCCAAGATGCAGAGAACACTGAAGCTTTCTTT. Amino acid sequence: CASSQDAENTEAFF.

The V gene is TRBV11-2, the J gene TRBJ2-4; 7 positions agree with TRBD1. Germline CDR1 reads SGHAT; CDR2 reads FQNNGV. CDR3 length equals 18 residues. V was clipped by 4 bases and J by 3 bases; unmatched bases: 15. CDR3 region: CASSSPFRQGYGKNIQYF. Written as DNA, the CDR3 is TGTGCCAGCAGCTCCCCCTTTCGACAGGGCTACGGCAAAAACATTCAGTACTTC.

As to this clonotype: An end of the junction does not agree with germline; a read error may underlie this. The J gene is TRBJ1-5, the V gene TRBV12-3 or TRBV12-4; tentatively, D is TRBD1 (5 bases). The CDR3 sequence is 15 residues long. CDR3: CASGLRGSGNQPQHF. The CDR3 coding sequence is TGTGCCAGCGGTTTGAGGGGCTCGGGTAATCAGCCCCAGCATTTT.

The chain employs TRBV20-1 and TRBJ2-1; 9 nucleotides agree with TRBD2. J gave up 7 bases and V 3 bases, and 10 bases lay outside the gene matches. This CDR3 has 15 residues. Germline V gene lookup returns CDR1 DFQATT and CDR2 SNEGSKA (reference sequence). The DNA for the CDR3 is TGCAGTGCTAGGATCTGGGCTAGCGGGATGAATGAGCAGTTCTTC. It codes for CSARIWASGMNEQFF.

The genes are TRBV2 and TRBJ1-1; D possibly corresponds to TRBD1 (5 bases). The CDR3 sequence is 15 residues long. Germline V CDR1 and CDR2: SNHLY, FYNNEI. Trimming pared 3 bases from V and 0 bases from J, leaving 11 bases between. The CDR3 coding sequence is TGTGCCAGCAGTGACAGGGAGGGTGTGAACACTGAAGCTTTCTTT. Its protein product is CASSDREGVNTEAFF. Variable domain in full (rest from reference TRBV2 and TRBJ1-1): EPEVTQTPSHQVTQMGQEVILRCVPISNHLYFYWYRQILGQKVEFLVSFYNNEISEKSEIFDDQFSVERPDGSNFTLKIRSTKLEDSAMYFCASSDREGVNTEAFFGQGTRLTVV.

This clonotype came up many times. CDR3 residues: CASSPGAAIVNGNEQFF. In DNA form, the CDR3 reads TGTGCCAGCTCACCAGGGGCCGCCATCGTGAACGGCAATGAGCAGTTCTTC. V gene TRBV18 combines with J gene TRBJ2-1, with D perhaps TRBD1 (5 bases). CDR1 and CDR2 (germline): KGHSH, LQKENI. V was shortened by 2 bases and J by 6 bases, with 20 bases between the two germline ends. This CDR3 is built from 17 residues. Full variable domain (outside the CDR3, taken from reference TRBV18 and TRBJ2-1): NAGVMQNPRHLVRRRGQEARLRCSPMKGHSHVYWYRQLPEEGLKFMVYLQKENIIDESGMPKERFSAEFPKEGPSILRIQQVVRGDSAAYFCASSPGAAIVNGNEQFFGPGTRLTVL.

The V call is TRBV12-3 or TRBV12-4, the J call TRBJ1-1; no clear D. The CDR3 length is 14 residues. V lost 3 bases to trimming and J lost 1 base, with 9 bases between them. CDR3 coding DNA: TGTGCCAGCAGTTTGCGGTTTGGGAACACTGAAGCTTTCTTT. Its translation: CASSLRFGNTEAFF.

A few counts support this clonotype. The chain joins TRBV28 to TRBJ2-6; maybe TRBD2 (6 bases). V lost 1 base and J 1 base, leaving 14 bases between the germline ends. The germline V gene encodes CDR1 MDHEN and CDR2 SYDVKM. This CDR3 has 18 amino acids. This CDR3 is CASSLYSSGGSGANVLTF. Here the CDR3 DNA reads TGTGCCAGCAGTTTATATTCCTCCGGGGGTTCTGGGGCCAACGTCCTGACTTTC.

This chain uses TRBV6-1 with TRBJ1-2; 10 bases are shared with TRBD1. With 5 bases clipped from V and 6 bases from J, the junction kept 6 bases outside the gene matches. Germline V gene data show CDR1 as MNHNS and CDR2 as SASEGT. This CDR3 is built from 14 residues. The CDR3 DNA follows: TGTGCCAGCAGTAGACTTGGGACAGGGGATGGCTACACCTTC. This sequence encodes CASSRLGTGDGYTF.

This clonotype was counted a few times. The chain couples TRBV20-1 to TRBJ2-1; D is perhaps TRBD2 (6 bases). The germline gives CDR1 DFQATT, CDR2 SNEGSKA (reference sequence). V lost 0 bases and J lost 0, with 9 bases in between. This CDR3 spans 15 amino acids. CDR3 residues: CSAREQRASYNEQFF. Written as DNA, the CDR3 is TGCAGTGCTAGAGAGCAGCGGGCCTCCTACAATGAGCAGTTCTTC.

V gene TRBV5-6 combines with J gene TRBJ2-7; D not certain. V was trimmed by 0 bases and J by 5 bases, leaving 9 bases between them. The CDR3 has 13 amino acids. Germline CDR1 is SGHDT and CDR2 is YYEEEE. The CDR3 sequence: CASSLVDVNEQYF. CDR3 coding DNA: TGTGCCAGCAGCTTGGTGGATGTGAACGAGCAGTACTTC.

This clonotype showed up just a few times. V gene TRBV4-3 combines with J gene TRBJ2-2; D tentatively reads TRBD1 or TRBD2 (5 bases each). Trimming took off 4 bases at V and 3 bases at J, with 24 bases between the two ends. CDR1 is LGHNA, CDR2 YSLEER, per germline. CDR3 length equals 19 residues. CDR3 in amino acids: CASSRSRGLVRADTGELFF. CDR3 DNA sequence: TGCGCCAGCAGCCGAAGTAGGGGTTTGGTGCGGGCGGACACCGGGGAGCTGTTTTTT.

This clonotype was counted only a few times. This chain uses TRBV6-1 with TRBJ2-4; 8 bases are shared with TRBD2. Germline CDR1 and CDR2: MNHNS and SASEGT. The V gene end was trimmed by 8 bases and the J gene end by 6 bases; junction bases not matched to a gene: 6. This CDR3 has 13 amino acids. The CDR3 sequence: CASRGGGINIQYF. The CDR3 nucleotides read TGTGCCAGCCGGGGGGGTGGTATAAACATTCAGTACTTC.